Listed below are T cell receptor beta chains from one sample, sequenced in a study of shared clonotypes between healthy human individuals. Generated by immunoSEQ multiplex PCR, the TCRdb table keeps only in-frame clones and is missing some. Here the sample spans about 730,000 clones, around 77% being singletons. The material sequenced was memory CD4+ T cells sorted from blood. The source of these receptors is a woman between 25 and 40 years old in good health. Each CDR3 is given with its conserved first and last residue. A D gene is named only where the DNA matches it firmly. Clone size is stated in some rows and not others, as once, few, many or a class when expanded.

clone size	V gene	D gene	J gene	CDR3 protein	CDR3 DNA
once	TRBV28	TRBD2	TRBJ2-5	CASREGLAGGQLQETQYF	TGTGCCAGCAGAGAGGGACTAGCGGGAGGCCAACTCCAAGAGACCCAGTACTTC
few	TRBV11-2	.	TRBJ1-1	CASSIGQHNTEAFF	TGTGCCAGCAGCATTGGACAGCACAACACTGAAGCTTTCTTT
few	TRBV6-1	.	TRBJ1-1	CASSETGAVTEAFF	TGTGCCAGCAGTGAAACTGGGGCGGTCACTGAAGCTTTCTTT
.	TRBV2	TRBD2	TRBJ2-5	CASASSGRGGETQYF	TGTGCCAGCGCCTCTAGCGGGAGGGGTGGGGAGACCCAGTACTTC
.	TRBV5-1	.	TRBJ2-7	CASSLDTDVYEQYF	TGCGCCAGCAGCTTGGATACTGACGTGTACGAGCAGTACTTC
.	TRBV10-3	.	TRBJ1-2	CAISEREPNYGYTF	TGTGCCATCAGTGAGAGGGAACCTAACTATGGCTACACCTTC
.	TRBV5-8	.	TRBJ1-2	CASSMGAGFAYGYTF	TGTGCCAGCAGCATGGGGGCAGGATTTGCCTATGGCTACACCTTC
.	TRBV19	.	TRBJ1-1	CASSWGVLNTEAFF	TGTGCCAGTAGTTGGGGAGTGCTGAACACTGAAGCTTTCTTT
few	TRBV2	.	TRBJ2-7	CASSASGGPYEQYF	TGTGCCAGCAGTGCGTCTGGGGGTCCCTACGAGCAGTACTTC
.	TRBV2	.	TRBJ2-1	CASSERGGYNEQFF	TGTGCCAGCAGTGAAAGGGGGGGCTACAATGAGCAGTTCTTC
once	TRBV27	.	TRBJ2-1	CASRQWRPLRDEQFF	TGTGCCAGCAGACAATGGCGGCCACTTCGGGATGAGCAGTTCTTC
few	TRBV7-2	.	TRBJ2-1	CASSFRRGSSYNEQFF	TGTGCCAGCAGCTTTCGTCGTGGGAGCTCCTACAATGAGCAGTTCTTC
many	TRBV25-1	TRBD1	TRBJ1-5	CASSGGTGGISNQPQHF	TGTGCCAGCAGTGGAGGGACAGGGGGTATTAGCAATCAGCCCCAGCATTTT
once	TRBV7-2	.	TRBJ1-2	CASSPDATVARRGGYTF	TGTGCCAGCAGCCCGGACGCGACCGTAGCACGCCGAGGGGGCTACACCTTC
.	TRBV7-2	.	TRBJ2-5	CASSLEGTGWAHGETQYF	TGTGCCAGCAGCTTAGAGGGTACGGGATGGGCGCACGGGGAGACCCAGTACTTC
.	TRBV29-1	.	TRBJ2-1	CSVDFAVFEQFF	TGCAGCGTTGACTTCGCCGTTTTTGAGCAGTTCTTC
.	TRBV13	TRBD2	TRBJ2-7	CASSLWTSGYEQYF	TGTGCCAGCAGCTTATGGACTAGTGGCTACGAGCAGTACTTC
.	TRBV20-1	.	TRBJ1-2	CSARGSYGYTF	TGCAGTGCTAGGGGCAGCTATGGCTACACCTTC
.	TRBV5-5	.	TRBJ1-1	CASSLMEGRVNTEAFF	TGTGCCAGCAGCTTGATGGAGGGGAGGGTGAACACTGAAGCTTTCTTT
.	TRBV5-1	.	TRBJ2-7	CASSLGTGARYEQYF	TGCGCCAGCAGCTTGGGTACGGGGGCGCGGTACGAGCAGTACTTC
.	TRBV6-5	.	TRBJ2-7	CASGTPNSYEQYF	TGTGCCAGCGGGACACCTAACTCCTACGAGCAGTACTTC
.	TRBV19	.	TRBJ2-3	CASSKSHTDTQYF	TGTGCCAGTAGTAAAAGCCACACAGATACGCAGTATTTT